This T cell receptor (beta chain) was recovered during a study of a mutant IDH1 vaccine in newly diagnosed glioma. Study details: Mean patient age was about 44 years; approximately 62% were male and approximately 38% female. Patients' prior therapy spanned radiotherapy, temozolomide, or both; most underwent both.

Study observations and caveats: The study observed vaccine-induced immune responses in 90% to 95% of patients.

Time point indicated: baseline, week 1 (first vaccination visit). Regarding treatment: pre-vaccination baseline after standard-of-care therapy. The study enrolled donors with new WHO grade 3 or 4 IDH1-mutant, ATRX-lost astrocytomas. As to this clone: No antigen is known for it.

Using immunoSEQ multiplex PCR, the repertoire was profiled, and TCRdb retains in-frame clones only, with some absent. The table includes 99,000 or so clones, about 90% detected once. Sequences were derived from PBMCs, sampled from a glioma patient treated with radiotherapy, temozolomide or both. This clonotype originated in a woman aged 50 to 60 with glioma.

The CDR3 loop reads CASSQDEGLYRTDSYEQYF. DNA of the CDR3: TGTGCCAGCAGCCAAGACGAGGGGCTGTATAGAACGGATAGCTACGAGCAGTACTTC. The J gene is TRBJ2-5, the V gene TRBV4-2; D may match TRBD1 or TRBD2 (5 bases each). The last part of the DNA fits TRBJ2-7 better; the J call may be wrong. There are 19 residues in the CDR3. The germline gives CDR1 LGHNA, CDR2 YNFKEQ.